Described below is a single T cell receptor (beta chain) sequence and its context. Its antigen is as yet unknown. The data belong to a study of shared clonotypes between healthy human individuals. Whole-study results and caveats: The donor pool, a small one, limited the genetic and exposure-history diversity represented.

The germline V gene encodes CDR1 SQVTM and CDR2 ANQGSEA. There are 12 residues in the CDR3. Clones were read by immunoSEQ multiplex PCR, and TCRdb kept only the in-frame ones, dropping some. The sample lists roughly 2 million clones, 90% to 96% occurring once. The study enrolled healthy HIV-negative adults without recent acute infections or vaccinations as donors. CD45RA+ naive and CD45RA-negative memory subsets were separated from CD4+ cells. The clonotype comes from a man aged 18 to 29 in good health. The specimen was naive CD4+ T cells sorted from blood. Subset denoted: CD45RA+ positively selected. This rearrangement joins TRBV29-1 to TRBJ2-3, with a possible D match to TRBD1 (5 bases). The CDR3 here is CTIRGLMDTQYF. Here the CDR3 DNA reads TGCACCATAAGGGGATTAATGGATACGCAGTATTTT.